The 26 T cell receptor beta chains below were found in one sample sequenced in a study of cytomegalovirus exposure and HLA in healthy donors. The study ran its PCR with 60 Vbeta and 13 Jbeta primers. Sequencing used immunoSEQ multiplex PCR; TCRdb keeps in-frame clones, though not all of them. The repertoire holds over 150,000 clones, 80% to 85% seen once, with less than 0.4% in the top ten. Material: PBMCs. The receptor set was obtained from a boy younger than 10 in good health and CMV-seronegative.

The chain couples TRBV25-1 to TRBJ1-5; D is unclear. Trimming left V 6 bases short and J 7 bases short, with 10 bases between. In germline, CDR1 is MGHDK, CDR2 SYGVNS. The CDR3 spans 12 residues. DNA for the CDR3: TGTGCCAGCAGAGAGGGAAACCAGCCCCAGCATTTT. Translated: CASREGNQPQHF.

V is TRBV28 and J is TRBJ2-5, with D possibly matching TRBD2 (6 bases). Germline lookup yields CDR1 MDHEN and CDR2 SYDVKM. With 6 bases removed from V and 5 bases from J, the gap between germline ends came to 19 bases. The CDR3 totals 15 residues. DNA for the CDR3: TGTGCCAGCAGGAAAGGTCGGGGGACCTTTGAGACCCAGTACTTC. As protein: CASRKGRGTFETQYF.

The CDR3 region is CASSQEVAGRHNEQFF. The CDR3 nucleotides read TGCGCCAGCAGCCAAGAAGTTGCCGGGAGGCACAATGAGCAGTTCTTC. The genes are TRBV4-1 and TRBJ2-1, with 7 bases matching TRBD2. Germline V gives CDR1 MGHRA, CDR2 YSYEKL. Germline trimming cut 0 bases from V and 5 bases from J; bases unmatched to any gene: 7. The CDR3 sequence is 16 residues long.

A single count supports this clone. An end of the junction differs from the germline gene, which may be a read error. The same CDR3 also results from other DNA sequences found in this sample. V gene TRBV19 combines with J gene TRBJ1-2, with 8 bases aligning to TRBD1. This CDR3 has 15 residues. Germline V gene sequence: CDR1 LNHDA, CDR2 SQIVND (reference sequence). The CDR3 nucleotides are TGCGCCAGTAGTATTTTAGGACAGGGCAACTATGGCTACACCTTC. Protein product: CASSILGQGNYGYTF.

The genes are TRBV7-8 and TRBJ2-7; 11 bases are shared with TRBD1. V gave up 0 bases and J gave up 6 bases; unmatched junction bases: 4. CDR3 length equals 15 residues. The germline V gene encodes CDR1 SGHVS and CDR2 FQNEAQ. CDR3 nucleotide sequence: TGTGCCAGCAGCTTAGCAGGGACAGGGGGGTCCGAGCAGTACTTC. Its protein is CASSLAGTGGSEQYF.

V is TRBV19 and J is TRBJ2-6; tentatively, D is TRBD1 (6 bases). The CDR3 is 14 amino acids. Germline-derived CDR1 and CDR2 are LNHDA and SQIVND (reference sequence). Between the trimmed V and J ends, which lost 6 bases and 2 bases, there was a span of 8 bases. CDR3 sequence: CASRHRAGANVLTF. The CDR3 bases are TGTGCCAGTAGACACAGGGCTGGGGCCAACGTCCTGACTTTC.

The chain uses TRBV5-6 and TRBJ1-4, with D unclear. Germline V gives CDR1 SGHDT, CDR2 YYEEEE. Trimming cost V 2 bases and J 4 bases, with 12 bases left between them. The CDR3 is 15 amino acids. The CDR3 here is CASSLQPSLNEKLFF. The CDR3 coding sequence is TGTGCCAGCAGCTTACAGCCTTCGCTTAATGAAAAACTGTTTTTT.

This clone occurred once. The J gene is TRBJ2-3, the V gene TRBV27, with no clear D. This CDR3 spans 16 amino acids. V lost 7 bases and J lost 3, with 20 bases in between. Germline CDR1 reads MNHEY; CDR2 reads SMNVEV (reference sequence). The DNA for the CDR3 is TGTGCCAGCACCGACACGGTGGGCTTGGTGACAGATACGCAGTATTTT. Amino acids: CASTDTVGLVTDTQYF.

In the case of this clone: The same CDR3 can be traced to other DNA sequences in this sample. The CDR3 sequence: CASSELSSGSNQPQHF. Here the CDR3 DNA reads TGTGCCAGCAGTGAACTGTCGTCGGGGAGCAATCAGCCCCAGCATTTT. The chain uses TRBV6-1 and TRBJ1-5; D remains unclear. The CDR3 covers 16 residues. Trimming removed 2 bases from V and 1 base from J, with 12 bases in between. The germline V gene has CDR1 MNHNS and CDR2 SASEGT.

This clone showed up just once. In nucleotides, the CDR3 is TGTGCCAGCAGCTCCCAACTTACGGCAGATACGCAGTATTTT. Its protein is CASSSQLTADTQYF. The gene calls are TRBV5-4 and TRBJ2-3, with D unclear. Trimming stripped 3 bases from V and 4 bases from J, with 12 bases between. CDR1 is SGHNT and CDR2 is YYREEE in the germline V gene (reference sequence). The CDR3 is 14 residues long.

The chain uses TRBV4-1 and TRBJ2-5; D uncertain. The CDR3 totals 14 residues. CDR1 MGHRA and CDR2 YSYEKL come from the germline V gene. Trimming removed 0 bases from V and 4 bases from J, with 9 bases in between. The CDR3 DNA sequence: TGCGCCAGCAGCCAAGATCCGGTCCGAGAGACCCAGTACTTC. Its translation is CASSQDPVRETQYF.

A note on this clone: The CDR3 does not end in the conserved phenylalanine or tryptophan, so this is likely a read error. The gene calls are TRBV29-1 and TRBJ1-2; D is uncertain. CDR3 length: 13 residues. V was shortened by 6 bases and J by 7 bases, with 18 bases between the two germline ends. From germline, CDR1 is SQVTM and CDR2 ANQGSEA. CDR3 bases: TGCAGCGTGGCCGACGGCTTGGGAGGTGGCTACACCCTC. Encoded protein: CSVADGLGGGYTL.

This clone was found a few times. The CDR3 nucleotides read TGCAGCGTGACAGGGTGGGTCACTGAAGCTTTCTTT. It encodes CSVTGWVTEAFF. This rearrangement joins TRBV29-1 to TRBJ1-1; 7 nucleotides align to TRBD1. V was pared by 6 bases and J by 4 bases, with 5 bases of the junction left unmatched. The V gene's germline CDR1 is SQVTM and CDR2 ANQGSEA. The CDR3 consists of 12 residues.

CDR3 amino acids: CASSKDRAGTQYF. Here the CDR3 DNA reads TGTGCCAGCAGCAAGGACAGGGCGGGCACGCAGTATTTT. V is TRBV21-1 and J is TRBJ2-3; the D segment call TRBD1 is taken from the table without a DNA check. TRBV21-1 corresponds to a pseudogene. The CDR3 runs to 13 residues.

This chain links TRBV5-1 with TRBJ1-5, with a weak D call TRBD1 (6 bases). The length of the CDR3 is 15 residues. V was pared by 4 bases and J by 5 bases, with 16 bases between. Germline CDR1 reads SGHRS; CDR2 reads YFSETQ. CDR3 amino acids: CASSPQGVGDQPQHF. CDR3 nucleotide sequence: TGCGCCAGCAGCCCACAGGGAGTTGGAGATCAGCCCCAGCATTTT.

The chain recombines TRBV5-8 with TRBJ1-6, with TRBD1 as a possible D gene (5 bases). The ends were cut back, 1 base at V and 7 bases at J, with 15 bases in the middle. CDR1 SGHTS and CDR2 YDEGEE come from the germline V gene. CDR3 size: 16 residues. For the CDR3, the DNA is TGTGCCAGCAGCTTGATGACAGCAACTGGGAATTCACCCCTCCACTTT. Amino acid sequence: CASSLMTATGNSPLHF.

The chain is built from TRBV5-8 and TRBJ2-3; the match to TRBD2 covers 8 bases. CDR1 and CDR2 from the germline V gene are SGHTS and YDEGEE. Unmatched junction bases numbered 1, after V lost 0 bases and J lost 4 bases. The CDR3 covers 14 residues. The CDR3 nucleotides read TGTGCCAGCAGCTTGGGTAGCGGGGCAGATACGCAGTATTTT. It specifies CASSLGSGADTQYF.

The V gene is TRBV19, the J gene TRBJ2-5; 10 bases agree with TRBD1. Germline trimming cut 3 bases from V and 4 bases from J; bases unmatched to any gene: 5. Germline CDR1 is LNHDA and CDR2 is SQIVND (reference sequence). The CDR3 runs 15 residues. Here the CDR3 reads CASSIQGQGIETQYF. The CDR3 bases are TGTGCCAGTAGTATTCAGGGACAGGGGATAGAGACCCAGTACTTC.

V and J are TRBV27 and TRBJ2-3; 8 bases line up with TRBD2. This CDR3 is built from 15 residues. Germline trimming cut 4 bases from V and 1 base from J; bases unmatched to any gene: 4. Germline CDR1 is MNHEY and CDR2 is SMNVEV (reference sequence). The CDR3 DNA reads TGTGCCAGCAGTTCATCGACTAGCGGCACAGATACGCAGTATTTT. Amino acid sequence: CASSSSTSGTDTQYF.

The CDR3 reads CASYRGGGNQPQHF. The CDR3 nucleotides are TGTGCCAGTTACAGGGGGGGTGGCAATCAGCCCCAGCATTTT. This sequence joins TRBV19 and TRBJ1-5, with TRBD1 identical over 8 bases. This CDR3 spans 14 amino acids. Trimming at V came to 8 bases and at J to 2 bases, leaving 5 bases not matched to a gene. In germline, CDR1 is LNHDA, CDR2 SQIVND (reference sequence). Full variable domain (missing parts from reference TRBV19 and TRBJ1-5): DGGITQSPKYLFRKEGQNVTLSCEQNLNHDAMYWYRQDPGQGLRLIYYSQIVNDFQKGDIAEGYSVSREKKESFPLTVTSAQKNPTAFYLCASYRGGGNQPQHFGDGTRLSIL.

J is TRBJ2-7 and V is TRBV30; D might be TRBD1 (6 bases). The CDR3 has 14 amino acids. V was clipped by 3 bases and J by 3 bases, with 15 bases between them. Germline CDR1 is GTSNPN and CDR2 is SVGIG (reference sequence). The CDR3 DNA reads TGTGCCTGGAGCCTCCAGGACAGAATCTACGAGCAGTACTTC. As protein: CAWSLQDRIYEQYF.

The CDR3 loop reads CAISESRQNTGELFF. The DNA for the CDR3 is TGTGCCATCAGTGAGTCCCGACAGAACACCGGGGAGCTGTTTTTT. V and J are TRBV10-3 and TRBJ2-2; D is undetermined. This CDR3 is built from 15 residues. Trimming removed 0 bases from V and 1 base from J, with 6 bases in between. Germline lookup yields CDR1 ENHRY and CDR2 SYGVKD.

This clone was counted a single time. The chain is built from TRBV28 and TRBJ2-3, with 7 positions matching TRBD2. In germline, CDR1 is MDHEN, CDR2 SYDVKM. The CDR3 has 14 residues. V shed 3 bases and J 4 bases; nucleotides not matched to a gene: 4. The CDR3 coding sequence is TGTGCCAGCAGTTTTGGGGGGGGAGCAGATACGCAGTATTTT. Translation: CASSFGGGADTQYF.

The gene calls are TRBV27 and TRBJ1-6; D may be TRBD1 (5 bases). The length of the CDR3 is 15 residues. V was shortened by 4 bases and J by 5 bases, with 12 bases between the two germline ends. CDR1 and CDR2 from the germline V gene are MNHEY and SMNVEV (reference sequence). The CDR3: CASSWRGANNSPLHF. The CDR3 nucleotides read TGTGCCAGCAGTTGGAGGGGAGCAAATAATTCACCCCTCCACTTT.

The chain recombines TRBV6-1 with TRBJ2-7; 12 bases match TRBD2. The germline CDR1 and CDR2 sequences are MNHNS and SASEGT. The CDR3 covers 15 residues. V trimming: 2 bases; J trimming: 2 bases; junction bases outside the gene matches: 1. CDR3 residues: CASSELAGGAYEQYF. CDR3 nucleotides: TGTGCCAGCAGTGAACTAGCGGGAGGGGCCTACGAGCAGTACTTC.

This clone was observed a handful of times. The CDR3 DNA reads TGTGCCAGCACTGCGGGAGGCTGGAATGAGCAGTTCTTC. Its translation is CASTAGGWNEQFF. This chain uses TRBV7-6 with TRBJ2-1; 8 positions match TRBD2. This CDR3 comprises 13 residues. The trim removed 7 bases at V and 7 bases at J, leaving 6 bases unmatched. The germline V gene encodes CDR1 SGHVS and CDR2 FNYEAQ.